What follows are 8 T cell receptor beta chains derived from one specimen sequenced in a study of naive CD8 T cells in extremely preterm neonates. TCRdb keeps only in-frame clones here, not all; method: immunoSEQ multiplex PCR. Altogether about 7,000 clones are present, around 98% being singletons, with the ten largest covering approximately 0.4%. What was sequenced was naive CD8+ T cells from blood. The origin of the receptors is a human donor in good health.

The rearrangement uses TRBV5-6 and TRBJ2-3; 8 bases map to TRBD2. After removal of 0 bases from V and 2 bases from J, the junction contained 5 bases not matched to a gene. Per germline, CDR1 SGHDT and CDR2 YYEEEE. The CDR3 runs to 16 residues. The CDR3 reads CASSLGVGGVTDTQYF. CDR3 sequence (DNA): TGTGCCAGCAGCTTGGGGGTCGGGGGGGTCACAGATACGCAGTATTTT.

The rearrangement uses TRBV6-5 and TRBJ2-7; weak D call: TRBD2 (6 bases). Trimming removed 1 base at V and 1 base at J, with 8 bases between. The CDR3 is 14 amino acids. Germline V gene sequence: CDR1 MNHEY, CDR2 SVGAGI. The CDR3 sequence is CASSYLEGSYEQYF. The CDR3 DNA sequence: TGTGCCAGCAGTTACTTGGAGGGTTCCTACGAGCAGTACTTC.

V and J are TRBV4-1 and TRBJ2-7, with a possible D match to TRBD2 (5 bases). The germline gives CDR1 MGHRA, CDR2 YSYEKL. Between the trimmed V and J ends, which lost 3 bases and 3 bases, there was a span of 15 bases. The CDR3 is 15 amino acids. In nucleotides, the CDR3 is TGCGCCAGCAGCCAGGTAGAGGGCCAGATCTACGAGCAGTACTTC. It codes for CASSQVEGQIYEQYF.

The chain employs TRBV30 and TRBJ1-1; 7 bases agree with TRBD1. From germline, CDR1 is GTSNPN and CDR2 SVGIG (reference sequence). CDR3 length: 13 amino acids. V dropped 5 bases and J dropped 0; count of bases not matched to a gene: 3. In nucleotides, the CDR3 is TGTGCCTGGTCGGGACAGTTGAACACTGAAGCTTTCTTT. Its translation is CAWSGQLNTEAFF. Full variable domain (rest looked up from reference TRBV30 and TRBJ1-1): SQTIHQWPATLVQPVGSPLSLECTVEGTSNPNLYWYRQAAGRGLQLLFYSVGIGQISSEVPQNLSASRPQDRQFILSSKKLLLSDSGFYLCAWSGQLNTEAFFGQGTRLTVV.

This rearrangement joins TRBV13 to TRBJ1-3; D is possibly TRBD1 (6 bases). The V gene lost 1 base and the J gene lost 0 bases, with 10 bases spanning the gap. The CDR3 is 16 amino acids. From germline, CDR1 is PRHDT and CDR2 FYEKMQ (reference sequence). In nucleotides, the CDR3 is TGTGCCAGCAGCTTAGAAAGGGACACCTCTGGAAACACCATATATTTT. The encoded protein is CASSLERDTSGNTIYF.

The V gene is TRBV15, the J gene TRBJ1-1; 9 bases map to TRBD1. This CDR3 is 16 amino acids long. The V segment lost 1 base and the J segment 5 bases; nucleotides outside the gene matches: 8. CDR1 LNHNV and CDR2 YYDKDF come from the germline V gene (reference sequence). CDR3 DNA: TGTGCCACCAGCAGAGGTAACAGGGGGCGGAGAACTGAAGCTTTCTTT. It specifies CATSRGNRGRRTEAFF.

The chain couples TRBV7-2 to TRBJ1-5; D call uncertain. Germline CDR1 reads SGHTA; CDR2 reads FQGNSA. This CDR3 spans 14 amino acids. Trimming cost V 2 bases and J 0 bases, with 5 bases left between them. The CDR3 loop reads CASSLTVSNQPQHF. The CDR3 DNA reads TGTGCCAGCAGCTTAACTGTTAGCAATCAGCCCCAGCATTTT.

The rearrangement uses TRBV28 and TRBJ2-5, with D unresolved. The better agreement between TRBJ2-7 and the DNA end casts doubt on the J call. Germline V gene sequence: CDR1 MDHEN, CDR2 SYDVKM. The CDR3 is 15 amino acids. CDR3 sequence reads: CASSFTYIGGYEQYF. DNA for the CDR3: TGTGCCAGCAGTTTCACATACATCGGCGGCTACGAGCAGTACTTC.